What follows is one T cell receptor beta chain and its context. Its specificity is unknown. The PCR employed 60 Vbeta primers together with 13 Jbeta primers. Repertoires were generated with immunoSEQ multiplex PCR, while TCRdb's copy carries only in-frame clones and drops some. The sample includes 190,000 or so clones, over 80% seen only once; the top ten take roughly 1.6%. The data derive from a study of cytomegalovirus exposure and HLA in healthy donors. Across the whole study: Inside one of the first data releases sat 75 million to 100 million unique TCRs taken from HLA-typed donors. Genotyping showed around four fifths of roughly 400 donors falling in the Caucasian-associated ancestry cluster. The study, taken as a whole, reports: As a later analysis showed, several of the most significant clusters appeared to be linked to common viral pathogens. In a later analysis, a missense DCLRE1C variant was linked to TCR beta V- and J-gene trimming.

CDR1 and CDR2 from the germline V gene are SQVTM and ANQGSEA. The CDR3 has 12 amino acids. With 3 bases removed from V and 0 bases from J, the gap between germline ends came to 4 bases. The V and J genes are TRBV29-1 and TRBJ2-3; D remains unclear. The receptor was isolated from a man aged 45-65 years in good health and CMV-seronegative. The sample taken for sequencing was PBMCs. In DNA form, the CDR3 reads TGCAGCGTTGAGTCTAGCACAGATACGCAGTATTTT. Translation: CSVESSTDTQYF.